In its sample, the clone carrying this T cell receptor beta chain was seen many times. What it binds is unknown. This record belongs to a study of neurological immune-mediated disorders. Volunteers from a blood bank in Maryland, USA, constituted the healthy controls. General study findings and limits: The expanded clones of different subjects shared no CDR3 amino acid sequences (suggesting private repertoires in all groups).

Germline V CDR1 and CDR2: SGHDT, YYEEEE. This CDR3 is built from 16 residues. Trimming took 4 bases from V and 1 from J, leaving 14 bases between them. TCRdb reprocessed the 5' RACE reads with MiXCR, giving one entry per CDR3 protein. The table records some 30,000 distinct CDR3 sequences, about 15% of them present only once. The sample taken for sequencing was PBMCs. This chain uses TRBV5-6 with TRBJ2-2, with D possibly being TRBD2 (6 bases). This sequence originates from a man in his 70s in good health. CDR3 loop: CASSLLPGLNTGELFF. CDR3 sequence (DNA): TGTGCCAGCAGCCTCCTCCCGGGACTGAACACCGGGGAGCTGTTTTTT.